This T cell receptor beta chain was profiled in a study of shared clonotypes between healthy human individuals. Turning to the study itself: The composition of the donors was a couple of women and a few men aged 18 to 49.

Study-wide results and caveats: A reduction in generation probabilities was seen for non-shared clonotypes relative to those shared by all four donors. Shared across a handful of donors were roughly 4.8% of the naive CD4 clonotypes.

V shed 0 bases and J shed 3 bases, with 6 bases lying between them. Germline CDR1 is SQVTM and CDR2 is ANQGSEA. This CDR3 has 12 residues. CD45RO-negative, CCR7-selected cells formed the naive CD8 fraction, which excluded terminally differentiated effector memory CD45RA+ cells. Concerning this clone: Its antigen is as yet unknown.

Authors' processing steps: From ImmunoSEQ came sequences covering only the junction and carrying no quality scores, so filtering differed. The assay was immunoSEQ multiplex PCR, and TCRdb's table has in-frame clones only and misses some. That table furnishes V, J and clone size, whereas the DNA furnished D and trimming. This sample has around 1.9 million clones, with 90% to 95% found just once. The chain couples TRBV29-1 to TRBJ2-7; no firm D call. Input material: naive CD8+ T cells from PBMCs. The sequence was collected from a man younger than 30 in good health. Some clones in this sample may be carry-over from other donors' samples. As DNA, the CDR3 is TGCAGCGTTGAAGATTCAGGCTACGAGCAGTACTTC. This gives the protein CSVEDSGYEQYF.